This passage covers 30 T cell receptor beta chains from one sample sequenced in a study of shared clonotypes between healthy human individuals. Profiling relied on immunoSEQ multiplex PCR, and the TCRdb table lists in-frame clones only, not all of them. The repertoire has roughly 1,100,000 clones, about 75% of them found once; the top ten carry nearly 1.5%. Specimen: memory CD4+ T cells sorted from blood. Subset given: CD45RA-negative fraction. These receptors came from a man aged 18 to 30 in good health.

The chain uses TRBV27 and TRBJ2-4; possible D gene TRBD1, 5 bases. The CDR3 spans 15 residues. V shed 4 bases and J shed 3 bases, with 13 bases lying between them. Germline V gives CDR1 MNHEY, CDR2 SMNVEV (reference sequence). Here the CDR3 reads CASSSVGQGKNIQYF. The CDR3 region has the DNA TGTGCCAGCAGTTCGGTAGGGCAGGGCAAAAACATTCAGTACTTC.

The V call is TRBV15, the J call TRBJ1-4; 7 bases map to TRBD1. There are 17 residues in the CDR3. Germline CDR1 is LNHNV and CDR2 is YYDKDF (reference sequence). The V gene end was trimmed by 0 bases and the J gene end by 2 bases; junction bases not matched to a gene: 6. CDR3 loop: CATSRDQLQGTNEKLFF. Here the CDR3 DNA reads TGTGCCACCAGCAGAGATCAGTTACAGGGGACTAATGAAAAACTGTTTTTT.

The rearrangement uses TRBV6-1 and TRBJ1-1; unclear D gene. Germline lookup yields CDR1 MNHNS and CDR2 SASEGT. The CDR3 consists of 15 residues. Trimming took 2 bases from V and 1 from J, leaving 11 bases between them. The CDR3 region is CASSELAWTNTEAFF. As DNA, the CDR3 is TGTGCCAGCAGTGAATTGGCCTGGACGAACACTGAAGCTTTCTTT.

The CDR3 region is CASSPQAHSPLHF. DNA for the CDR3: TGTGCCAGCAGCCCCCAGGCTCATTCACCCCTCCACTTT. This sequence joins TRBV7-9 and TRBJ1-6; the D is unclear. Trimming removed 5 bases from V and 8 bases from J, with 10 bases in between. This CDR3 has 13 amino acids. CDR1 is SEHNR and CDR2 is FQNEAQ in the germline V gene (reference sequence).

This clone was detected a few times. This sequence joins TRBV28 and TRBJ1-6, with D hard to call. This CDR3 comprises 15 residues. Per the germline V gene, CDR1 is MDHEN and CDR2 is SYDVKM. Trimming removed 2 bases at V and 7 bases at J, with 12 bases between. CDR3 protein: CASSLGRVRNSPLHF. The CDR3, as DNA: TGTGCCAGCAGTTTAGGTAGGGTGAGAAATTCACCCCTCCACTTT.

The CDR3 here is CASRSSGGATDTQYF. The CDR3 DNA reads as TGCGCCAGCAGATCTAGCGGGGGGGCCACAGATACGCAGTATTTT. This chain uses TRBV5-1 with TRBJ2-3; 12 bases agree with TRBD2. Germline V gene data show CDR1 as SGHRS and CDR2 as YFSETQ. The CDR3 spans 15 residues. With 5 bases clipped from V and 2 bases from J, the junction kept 3 bases outside the gene matches.

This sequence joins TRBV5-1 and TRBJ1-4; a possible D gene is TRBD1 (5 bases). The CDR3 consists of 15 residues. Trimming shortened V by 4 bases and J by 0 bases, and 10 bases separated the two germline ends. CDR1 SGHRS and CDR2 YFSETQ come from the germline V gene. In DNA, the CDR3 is TGCGCCAGCAGCCCCGGGGCTGCAACTAATGAAAAACTGTTTTTT. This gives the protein CASSPGAATNEKLFF.

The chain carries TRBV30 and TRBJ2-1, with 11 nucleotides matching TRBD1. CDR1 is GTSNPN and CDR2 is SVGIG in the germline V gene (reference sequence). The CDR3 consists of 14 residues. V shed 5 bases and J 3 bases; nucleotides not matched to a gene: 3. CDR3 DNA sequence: TGTGCCTGGGAGGGGACAGGGGGCTACAATGAGCAGTTCTTC. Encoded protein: CAWEGTGGYNEQFF.

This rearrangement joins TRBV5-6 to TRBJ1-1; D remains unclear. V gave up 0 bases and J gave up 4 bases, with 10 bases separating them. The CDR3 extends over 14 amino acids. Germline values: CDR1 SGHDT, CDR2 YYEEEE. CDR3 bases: TGTGCCAGCAGCTTGGCGACGTTTGGCACTGAAGCTTTCTTT. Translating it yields CASSLATFGTEAFF.

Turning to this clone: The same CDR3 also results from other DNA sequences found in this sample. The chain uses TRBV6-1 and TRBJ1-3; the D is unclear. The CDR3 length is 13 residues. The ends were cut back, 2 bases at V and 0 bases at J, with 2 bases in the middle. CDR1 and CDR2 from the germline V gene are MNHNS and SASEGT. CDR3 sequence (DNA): TGTGCCAGCAGTGAAAGCTCTGGAAACACCATATATTTT. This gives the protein CASSESSGNTIYF.

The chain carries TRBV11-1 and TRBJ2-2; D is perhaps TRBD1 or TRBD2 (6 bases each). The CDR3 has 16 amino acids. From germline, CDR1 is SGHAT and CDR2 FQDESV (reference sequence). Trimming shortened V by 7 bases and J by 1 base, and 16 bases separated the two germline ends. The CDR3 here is CASTTQGGQNTGELFF. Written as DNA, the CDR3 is TGTGCCAGCACCACCCAAGGGGGGCAGAACACCGGGGAGCTGTTTTTT.

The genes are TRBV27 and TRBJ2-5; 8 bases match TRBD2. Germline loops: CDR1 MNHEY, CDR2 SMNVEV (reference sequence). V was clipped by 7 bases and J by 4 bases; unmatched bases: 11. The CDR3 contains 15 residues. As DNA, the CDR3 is TGTGCCAGCAAGTATTCGGGGGGGTTCACAGAGACCCAGTACTTC. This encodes CASKYSGGFTETQYF.

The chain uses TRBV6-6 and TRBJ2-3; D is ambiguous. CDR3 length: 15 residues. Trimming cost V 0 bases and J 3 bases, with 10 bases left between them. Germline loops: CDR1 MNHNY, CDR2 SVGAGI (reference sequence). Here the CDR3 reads CASSYSGIPTDTQYF. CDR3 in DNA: TGTGCCAGCAGTTACTCGGGGATTCCGACAGATACGCAGTATTTT.

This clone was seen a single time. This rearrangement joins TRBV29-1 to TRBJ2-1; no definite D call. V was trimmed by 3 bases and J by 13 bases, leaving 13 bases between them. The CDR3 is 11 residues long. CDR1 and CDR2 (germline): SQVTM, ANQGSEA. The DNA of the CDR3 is TGCAGCGTTGAGCCGGCCGAACGTCAGTTCTTC. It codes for CSVEPAERQFF.

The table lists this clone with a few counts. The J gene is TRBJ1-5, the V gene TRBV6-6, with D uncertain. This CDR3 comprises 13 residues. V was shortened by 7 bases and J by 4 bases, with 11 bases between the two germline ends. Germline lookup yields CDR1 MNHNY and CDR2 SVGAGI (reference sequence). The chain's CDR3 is CASTPGANQPQHF. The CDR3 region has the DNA TGTGCCAGCACCCCAGGAGCGAATCAGCCCCAGCATTTT.

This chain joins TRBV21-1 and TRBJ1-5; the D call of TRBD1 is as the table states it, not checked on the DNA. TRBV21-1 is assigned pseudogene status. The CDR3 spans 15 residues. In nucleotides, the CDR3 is TGTGCCAGCAGCAATAACAGGGACAGCAATCAGCCCCAGCATTTT. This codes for CASSNNRDSNQPQHF.

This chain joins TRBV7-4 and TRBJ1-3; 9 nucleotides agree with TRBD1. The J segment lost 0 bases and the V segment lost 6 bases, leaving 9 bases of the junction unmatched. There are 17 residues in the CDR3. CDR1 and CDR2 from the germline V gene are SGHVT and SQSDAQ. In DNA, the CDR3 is TGTGCCAGCAGTCCAAACAGGGGGCCTCTCTCTGGAAACACCATATATTTT. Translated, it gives CASSPNRGPLSGNTIYF.

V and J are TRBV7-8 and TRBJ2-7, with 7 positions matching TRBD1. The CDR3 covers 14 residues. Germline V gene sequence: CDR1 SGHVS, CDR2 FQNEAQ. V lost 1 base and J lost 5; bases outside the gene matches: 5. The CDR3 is CASSLGPDRNEQYF. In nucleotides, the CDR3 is TGTGCCAGCAGCTTAGGACCGGACAGGAACGAGCAGTACTTC.

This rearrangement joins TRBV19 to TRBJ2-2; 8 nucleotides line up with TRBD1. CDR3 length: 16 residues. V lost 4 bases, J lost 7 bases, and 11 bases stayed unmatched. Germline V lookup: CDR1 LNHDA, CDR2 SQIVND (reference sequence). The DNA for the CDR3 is TGTGCCAGTAGTAGAGTCGGACAGGGCGGACGCGGGGAGCTGTTTTTT. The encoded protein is CASSRVGQGGRGELFF.

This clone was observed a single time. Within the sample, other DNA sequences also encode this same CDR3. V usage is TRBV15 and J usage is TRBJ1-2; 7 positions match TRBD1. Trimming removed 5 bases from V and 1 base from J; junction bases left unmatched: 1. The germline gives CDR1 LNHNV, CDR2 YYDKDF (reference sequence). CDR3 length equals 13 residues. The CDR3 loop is CATSRDSNYGYTF. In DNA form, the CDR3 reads TGTGCCACCAGCCGGGACAGTAACTATGGCTACACCTTC.

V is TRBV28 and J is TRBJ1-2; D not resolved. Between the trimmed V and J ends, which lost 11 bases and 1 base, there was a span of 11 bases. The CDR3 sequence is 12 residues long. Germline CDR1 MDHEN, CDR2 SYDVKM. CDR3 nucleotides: TGTGCCCTCAGCGCGGGTAACTATGGCTACACCTTC. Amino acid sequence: CALSAGNYGYTF.

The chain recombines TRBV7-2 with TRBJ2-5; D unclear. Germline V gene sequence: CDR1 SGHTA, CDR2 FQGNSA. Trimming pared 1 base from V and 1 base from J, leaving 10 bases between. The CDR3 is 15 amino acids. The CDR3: CASSLVQLPQETQYF. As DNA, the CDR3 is TGTGCCAGCAGCTTAGTTCAGCTTCCCCAAGAGACCCAGTACTTC.

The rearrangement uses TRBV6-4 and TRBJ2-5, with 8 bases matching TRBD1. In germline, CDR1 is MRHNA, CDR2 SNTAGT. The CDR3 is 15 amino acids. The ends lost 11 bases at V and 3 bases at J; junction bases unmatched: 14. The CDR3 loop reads CAQPMAGGTKETQYF. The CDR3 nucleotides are TGTGCCCAACCGATGGCAGGGGGCACGAAAGAGACCCAGTACTTC.

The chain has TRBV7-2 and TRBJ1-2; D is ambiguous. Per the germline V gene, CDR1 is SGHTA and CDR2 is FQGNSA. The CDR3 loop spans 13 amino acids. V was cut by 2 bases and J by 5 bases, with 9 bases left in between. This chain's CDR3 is CASSLHIDYGYTF. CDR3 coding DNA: TGTGCCAGCAGCTTACACATAGATTATGGCTACACCTTC.

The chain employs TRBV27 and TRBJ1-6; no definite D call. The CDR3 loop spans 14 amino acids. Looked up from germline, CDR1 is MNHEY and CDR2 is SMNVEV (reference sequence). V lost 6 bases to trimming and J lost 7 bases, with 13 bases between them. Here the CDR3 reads CASSLGVGNSPLHF. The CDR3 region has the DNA TGTGCCAGCAGCCTTGGGGTGGGCAATTCACCCCTCCACTTT.

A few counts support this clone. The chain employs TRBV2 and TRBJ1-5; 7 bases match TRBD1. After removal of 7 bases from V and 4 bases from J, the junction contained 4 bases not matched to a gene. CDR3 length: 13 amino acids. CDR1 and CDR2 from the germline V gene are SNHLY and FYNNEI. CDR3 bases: TGTGCCAGCAAAGGACAGGCTAATCAGCCCCAGCATTTT. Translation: CASKGQANQPQHF. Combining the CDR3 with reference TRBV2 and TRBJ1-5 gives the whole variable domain EPEVTQTPSHQVTQMGQEVILRCVPISNHLYFYWYRQILGQKVEFLVSFYNNEISEKSEIFDDQFSVERPDGSNFTLKIRSTKLEDSAMYFCASKGQANQPQHFGDGTRLSIL.

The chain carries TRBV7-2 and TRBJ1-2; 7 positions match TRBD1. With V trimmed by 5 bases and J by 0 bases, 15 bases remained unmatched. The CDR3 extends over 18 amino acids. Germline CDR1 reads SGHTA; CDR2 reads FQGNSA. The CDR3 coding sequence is TGTGCCAGCAGCCGGAAAGTAGGGACAGACTTAGCTAACTATGGCTACACCTTC. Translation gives CASSRKVGTDLANYGYTF.

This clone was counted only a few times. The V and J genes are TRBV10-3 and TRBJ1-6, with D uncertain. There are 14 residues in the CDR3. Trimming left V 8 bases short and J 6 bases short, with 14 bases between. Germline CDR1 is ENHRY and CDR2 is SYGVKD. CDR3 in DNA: TGTGCCATCCGACAAGAGACGGTTAATTCACCCCTCCACTTT. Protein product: CAIRQETVNSPLHF.

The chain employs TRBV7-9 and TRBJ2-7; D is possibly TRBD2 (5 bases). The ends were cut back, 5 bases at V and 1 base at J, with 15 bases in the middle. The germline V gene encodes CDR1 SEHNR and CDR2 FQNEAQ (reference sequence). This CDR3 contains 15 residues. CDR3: CASSEDGKKSYEQYF. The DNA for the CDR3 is TGTGCCAGCAGCGAGGACGGGAAAAAGTCCTACGAGCAGTACTTC.

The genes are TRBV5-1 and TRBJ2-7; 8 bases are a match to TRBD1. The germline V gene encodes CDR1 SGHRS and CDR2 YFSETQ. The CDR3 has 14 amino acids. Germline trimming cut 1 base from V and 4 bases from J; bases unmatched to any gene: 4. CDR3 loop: CASSLRRQGYEQYF. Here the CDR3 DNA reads TGCGCCAGCAGCTTGCGAAGACAGGGGTACGAGCAGTACTTC.